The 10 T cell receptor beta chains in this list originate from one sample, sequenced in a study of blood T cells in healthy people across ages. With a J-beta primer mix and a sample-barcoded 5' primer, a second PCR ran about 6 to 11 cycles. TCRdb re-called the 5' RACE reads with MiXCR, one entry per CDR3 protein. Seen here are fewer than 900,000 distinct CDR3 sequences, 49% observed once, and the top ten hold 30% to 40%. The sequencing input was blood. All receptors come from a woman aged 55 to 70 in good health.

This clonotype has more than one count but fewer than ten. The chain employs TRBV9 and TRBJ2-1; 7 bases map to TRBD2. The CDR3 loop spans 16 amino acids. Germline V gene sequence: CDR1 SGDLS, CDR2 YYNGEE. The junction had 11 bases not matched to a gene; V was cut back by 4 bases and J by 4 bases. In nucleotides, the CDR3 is TGTGCCAGCAGCCCCCGGGGGGAGGGGATGTACAATGAGCAGTTCTTC. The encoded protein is CASSPRGEGMYNEQFF. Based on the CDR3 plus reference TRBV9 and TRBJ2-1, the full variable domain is DSGVTQTPKHLITATGQRVTLRCSPRSGDLSVYWYQQSLDQGLQFLIQYYNGEERAKGNILERFSAQQFPDLHSELNLSSLELGDSALYFCASSPRGEGMYNEQFFGPGTRLTVL.

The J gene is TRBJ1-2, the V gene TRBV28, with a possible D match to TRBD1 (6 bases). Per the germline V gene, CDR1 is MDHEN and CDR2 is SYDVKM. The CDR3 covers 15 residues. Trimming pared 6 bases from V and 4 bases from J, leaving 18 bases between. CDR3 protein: CASSPPQGTGYGYTF. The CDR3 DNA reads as TGTGCCAGCAGCCCGCCACAGGGTACTGGCTATGGCTACACCTTC.

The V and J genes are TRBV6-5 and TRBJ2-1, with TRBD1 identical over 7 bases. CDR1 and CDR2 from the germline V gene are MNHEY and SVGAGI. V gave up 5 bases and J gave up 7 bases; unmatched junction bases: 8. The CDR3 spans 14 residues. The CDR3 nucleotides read TGTGCCAGCAGTCGAACACAGGGGCGGAATGAGCAGTTCTTC. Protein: CASSRTQGRNEQFF.

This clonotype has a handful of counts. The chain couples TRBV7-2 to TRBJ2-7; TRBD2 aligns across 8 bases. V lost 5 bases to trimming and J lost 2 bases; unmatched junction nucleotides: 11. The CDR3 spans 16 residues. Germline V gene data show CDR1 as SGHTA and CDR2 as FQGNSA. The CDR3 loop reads CASSPRPGLGPYEQYF. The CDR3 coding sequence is TGTGCCAGCAGCCCCCGACCGGGACTAGGTCCCTACGAGCAGTACTTC. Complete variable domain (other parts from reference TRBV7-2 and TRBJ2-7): GAGVSQSPSNKVTEKGKDVELRCDPISGHTALYWYRQSLGQGLEFLIYFQGNSAPDKSGLPSDRFSAERTGGSVSTLTIQRTQQEDSAVYLCASSPRPGLGPYEQYFGPGTRLTVT.

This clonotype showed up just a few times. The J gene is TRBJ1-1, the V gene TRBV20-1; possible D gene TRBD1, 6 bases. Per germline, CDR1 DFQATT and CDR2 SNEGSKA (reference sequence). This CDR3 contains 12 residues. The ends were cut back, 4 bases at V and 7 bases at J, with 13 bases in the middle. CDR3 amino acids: CSATGVGSEAFF. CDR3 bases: TGCAGTGCTACAGGGGTTGGGAGTGAAGCTTTCTTT.

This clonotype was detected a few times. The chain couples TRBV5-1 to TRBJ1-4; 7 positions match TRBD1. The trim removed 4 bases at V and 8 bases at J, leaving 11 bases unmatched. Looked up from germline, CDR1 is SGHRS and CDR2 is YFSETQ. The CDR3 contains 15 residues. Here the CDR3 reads CASSLQGGADEKLFF. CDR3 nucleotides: TGCGCCAGCAGCCTCCAAGGGGGCGCTGACGAAAAACTGTTTTTT.

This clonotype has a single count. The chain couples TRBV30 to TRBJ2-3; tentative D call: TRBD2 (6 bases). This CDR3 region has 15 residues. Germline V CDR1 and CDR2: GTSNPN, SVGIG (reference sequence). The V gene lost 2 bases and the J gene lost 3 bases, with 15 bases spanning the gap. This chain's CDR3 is CAWSYPGDQTDTQYF. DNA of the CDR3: TGTGCCTGGAGTTATCCGGGAGATCAGACAGATACGCAGTATTTT. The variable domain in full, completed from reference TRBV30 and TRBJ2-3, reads SQTIHQWPATLVQPVGSPLSLECTVEGTSNPNLYWYRQAAGRGLQLLFYSVGIGQISSEVPQNLSASRPQDRQFILSSKKLLLSDSGFYLCAWSYPGDQTDTQYFGPGTRLTVL.

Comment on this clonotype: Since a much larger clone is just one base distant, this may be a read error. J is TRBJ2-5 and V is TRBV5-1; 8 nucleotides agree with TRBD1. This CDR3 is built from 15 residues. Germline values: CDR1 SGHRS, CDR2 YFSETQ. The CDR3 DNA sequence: TGCTCCAGCAGCTCGGGACAGGTGGGGCAAGAGACCCAGTACTTC. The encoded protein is CSSSSGQVGQETQYF.

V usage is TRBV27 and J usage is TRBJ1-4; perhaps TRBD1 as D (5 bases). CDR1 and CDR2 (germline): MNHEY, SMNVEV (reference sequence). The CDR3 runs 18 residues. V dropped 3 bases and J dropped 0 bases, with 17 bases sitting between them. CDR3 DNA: TGTGCCAGCAGTTTCAGAGGGACGGGTCAGGCAACTAATGAAAAACTGTTTTTT. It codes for CASSFRGTGQATNEKLFF.

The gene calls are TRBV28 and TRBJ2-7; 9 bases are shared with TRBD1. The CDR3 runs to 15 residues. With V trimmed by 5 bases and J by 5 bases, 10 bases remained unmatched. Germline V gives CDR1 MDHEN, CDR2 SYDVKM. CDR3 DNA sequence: TGTGCCAGCAGTCCACGCCGGGACAGGGACCACGAGCAGTACTTC. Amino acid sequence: CASSPRRDRDHEQYF.